This T cell receptor (beta chain) was profiled in a study of blood T cell repertoires in COVID-19. In the original workflow: Amplified reference gene primers provided the basis for estimating nucleated cell counts. The assay was immunoSEQ multiplex PCR, and TCRdb's table has in-frame clones only and misses some. Clone size and V and J calls were adopted from that table, with D and trimming inferred from the DNA. The table has around 120,000 clones, roughly 90% seen once. Germline values: CDR1 SEHNR, CDR2 FQNEAQ (reference sequence). V was shortened by 4 bases and J by 0 bases, with 18 bases between the two germline ends. The CDR3 runs 18 residues.

Sequences were obtained from peripheral blood. The rearrangement joins TRBV7-9 to TRBJ1-4; a possible D gene is TRBD1 (6 bases). The sequence was obtained from a man in his fifties or sixties with COVID-19, enrolled during active disease. CDR3 sequence (DNA): TGTGCCAGCAGCTACAAAAGGCAGGGGAGTGCAACTAATGAAAAACTGTTTTTT. This sequence encodes CASSYKRQGSATNEKLFF.